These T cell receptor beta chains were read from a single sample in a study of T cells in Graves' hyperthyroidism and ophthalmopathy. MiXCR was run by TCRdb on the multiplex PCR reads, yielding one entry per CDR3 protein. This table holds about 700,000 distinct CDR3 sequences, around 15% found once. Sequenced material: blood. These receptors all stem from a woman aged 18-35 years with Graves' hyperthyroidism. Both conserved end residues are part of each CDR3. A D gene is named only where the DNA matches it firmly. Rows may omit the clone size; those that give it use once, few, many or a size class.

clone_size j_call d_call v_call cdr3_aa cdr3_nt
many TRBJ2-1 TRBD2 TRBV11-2 CASSSRLAGVNEQFF TGTGCCAGCAGCTCAAGACTAGCTGGGGTCAATGAGCAGTTCTTC
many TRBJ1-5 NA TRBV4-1 CASSQDVEGGPVKPQHF TGCGCCAGCAGCCAAGATGTCGAGGGGGGGCCAGTTAAGCCCCAGCATTTT
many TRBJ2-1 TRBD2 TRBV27 CASRTGTGTSGPVLNEQFF TGTGCCAGCAGAACGGGGACAGGGACTAGCGGGCCTGTGTTAAATGAGCAGTTCTTC
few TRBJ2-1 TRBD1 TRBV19 CASSTSRGPYNEQFF TGTGCCAGTAGTACCTCCAGGGGGCCCTACAATGAGCAGTTCTTC
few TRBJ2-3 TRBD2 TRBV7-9 CASSSLAGVLDTDTQYF TGTGCCAGCAGCTCTTTAGCGGGAGTATTAGATACAGATACGCAGTATTTT
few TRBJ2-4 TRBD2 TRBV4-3 CASSQDPAGASPKNVQYF TGCGCCAGCAGCCAAGATCCAGCGGGAGCGTCCCCCAAAAACGTTCAGTACTTC
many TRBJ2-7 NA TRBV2 CASSELGPPAYEQYF TGTGCCAGCAGTGAGTTGGGACCGCCAGCCTACGAGCAGTACTTC
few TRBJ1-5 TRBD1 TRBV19 CASSQGQGRNQPQHF TGTGCCAGTAGTCAGGGACAGGGGAGGAATCAGCCCCAGCATTTT
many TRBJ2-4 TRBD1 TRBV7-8 CASSADRVVSLAKNIQYF TGTGCCAGCAGCGCCGACAGGGTAGTCTCTCTAGCCAAAAACATTCAGTACTTC
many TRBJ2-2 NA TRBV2 CASLAGTGELFF TGTGCCAGCCTCGCGGGCACCGGGGAGCTGTTTTTT
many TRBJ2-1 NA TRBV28 CASSPLWWKPGESLYNEQFF TGTGCCAGCAGTCCCCTATGGTGGAAGCCCGGGGAATCCCTATACAATGAGCAGTTCTTC
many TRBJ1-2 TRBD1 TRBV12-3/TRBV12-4 CASRLTQGAGLVYTF TGTGCCAGCAGATTAACACAGGGGGCCGGATTGGTCTACACCTTC
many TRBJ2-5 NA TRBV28 CASSLSQVVQETQYF TGTGCCAGCAGTTTATCACAGGTAGTACAAGAGACCCAGTACTTC
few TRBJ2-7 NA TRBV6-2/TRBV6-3 CASSPGSEQYF TGTGCCAGCAGCCCCGGGAGCGAGCAGTACTTC
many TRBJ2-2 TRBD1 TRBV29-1 CSVRTGANTGELFF TGCAGCGTTCGGACAGGAGCGAACACCGGGGAGCTGTTTTTT
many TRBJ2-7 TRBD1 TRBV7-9 CASIGQGTYEQYF TGTGCCAGCATCGGACAGGGGACCTACGAGCAGTACTTC
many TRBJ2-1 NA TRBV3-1 CASSNGQTYNEQFF TGTGCCAGCAGCAACGGACAGACCTACAATGAGCAGTTCTTC
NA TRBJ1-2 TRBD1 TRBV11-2 CASSLTTGDYGYTF TGTGCCAGCAGCTTAACAACAGGGGACTATGGCTACACCTTC
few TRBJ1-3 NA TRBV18 CASSPDGNTIYF TGTGCCAGCTCACCTGACGGGAACACCATATATTTT
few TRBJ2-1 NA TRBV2 CASSVRYNVQFF TGTGCCAGCAGTGTCAGGTACAATGTGCAGTTCTTC
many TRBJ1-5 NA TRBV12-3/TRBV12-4 CASSLGDTPNQPQHF TGTGCCAGCAGTTTGGGGGACACCCCCAATCAGCCCCAGCATTTT
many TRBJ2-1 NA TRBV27 CASSLMGPDYEQFF TGTGCCAGCAGTTTAATGGGACCGGACTATGAGCAGTTCTTC
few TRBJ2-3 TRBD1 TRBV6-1 CASSWGQLSTDTQYF TGTGCCAGCAGTTGGGGACAGCTTAGCACAGATACGCAGTATTTT
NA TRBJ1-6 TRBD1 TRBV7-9 CASSPDRVDSPLHF TGTGCCAGCAGCCCGGACAGGGTGGATTCACCCCTCCACTTT
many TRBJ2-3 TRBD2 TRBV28 CASSLRSGSPDTQYF TGTGCCAGCAGTTTACGCAGCGGGAGCCCAGATACGCAGTATTTT
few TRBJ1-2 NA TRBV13 CASSLWGRHRDHGANYGYTF TGTGCCAGCAGCTTATGGGGACGACACCGGGATCACGGAGCTAACTATGGCTACACCTTC
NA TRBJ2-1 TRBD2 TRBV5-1 CASSPVSGRVYNEQFF TGCGCCAGCAGCCCGGTTAGCGGGAGGGTTTACAATGAGCAGTTCTTC
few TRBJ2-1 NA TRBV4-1 CASSQAGIRVGEQFF TGCGCCAGCAGCCAAGCCGGGATAAGGGTGGGTGAGCAGTTCTTC
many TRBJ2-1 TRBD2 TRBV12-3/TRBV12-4 CASSPTSGRNGEQFF TGTGCCAGCAGTCCTACTAGCGGGAGGAATGGTGAGCAGTTCTTC
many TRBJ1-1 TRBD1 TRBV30 CAWKLLDRDDTEAFF TGTGCCTGGAAACTTCTGGACAGGGATGACACTGAAGCTTTCTTT
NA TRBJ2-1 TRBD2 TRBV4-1 CASRGSGTPSSYNEQFF TGCGCCAGCCGGGGTAGCGGGACCCCGAGCTCCTACAATGAGCAGTTCTTC
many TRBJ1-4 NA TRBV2 CASRGPIGGEKLFF TGTGCCAGCAGAGGGCCAATCGGGGGTGAAAAACTGTTTTTT
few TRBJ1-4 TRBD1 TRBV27 CASSSLLPEDRGRREKLFF TGTGCCAGCAGTTCCTTATTGCCCGAAGACAGGGGCCGTCGGGAAAAACTGTTTTTT
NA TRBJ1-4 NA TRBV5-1 CASRWGDSEKLFF TGCGCCAGCAGATGGGGGGATAGTGAAAAACTGTTTTTT
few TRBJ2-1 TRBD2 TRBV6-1 CASSRPKTSGRAGEQFF TGTGCCAGCAGTCGACCGAAAACTAGCGGGAGGGCCGGGGAGCAGTTCTTC
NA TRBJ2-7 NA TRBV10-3 CAISGTGEGYEQYF TGTGCCATCAGTGGAACGGGAGAGGGCTACGAGCAGTACTTC
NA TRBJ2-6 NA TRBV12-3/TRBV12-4 CASSFRQGSSGANVLTF TGTGCCAGCAGTTTTCGGCAGGGATCCTCTGGGGCCAACGTCCTGACTTTC
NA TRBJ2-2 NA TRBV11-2 CATGQQGPRAGELFF TGTGCCACCGGACAGCAGGGTCCCCGGGCCGGGGAGCTGTTTTTT
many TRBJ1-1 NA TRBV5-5 CASSLAEGGTEAFF TGTGCCAGCAGCTTGGCCGAAGGTGGGACTGAAGCTTTCTTT
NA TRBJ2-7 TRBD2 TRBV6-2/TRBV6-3 CASLRASGEAYEQYF TGTGCCAGCCTCAGGGCTAGCGGGGAGGCCTACGAGCAGTACTTC
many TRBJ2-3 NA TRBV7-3 CASSPGISDTQYF TGTGCCAGCAGCCCGGGGATTTCAGATACGCAGTATTTT
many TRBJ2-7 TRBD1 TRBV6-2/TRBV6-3 CAVQRPGGSYEQYF TGTGCCGTTCAAAGACCAGGGGGCTCCTACGAGCAGTACTTC
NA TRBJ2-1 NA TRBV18 CASSPTLAAYNEQFF TGTGCCAGCTCACCAACATTAGCGGCCTACAATGAGCAGTTCTTC
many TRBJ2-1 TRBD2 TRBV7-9 CASTEGGLAGAAYNEQFF TGTGCCAGCACCGAGGGGGGACTAGCGGGGGCAGCCTACAATGAGCAGTTCTTC
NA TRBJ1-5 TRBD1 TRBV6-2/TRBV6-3 CASSYRDRVRGNQPQHF TGTGCCAGCAGTTACCGGGACAGGGTTCGGGGCAATCAGCCCCAGCATTTT
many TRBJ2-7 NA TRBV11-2 CASAPRGYSSYEQYF TGTGCCAGCGCCCCCCGTGGGTACAGCTCCTACGAGCAGTACTTC
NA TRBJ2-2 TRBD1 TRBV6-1 CASSPGTGSGELFF TGTGCCAGCAGCCCGGGGACAGGGTCCGGGGAGCTGTTTTTT
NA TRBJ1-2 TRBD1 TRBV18 CASSPGIADRGVYGYTF TGTGCCAGCTCACCAGGGATTGCGGACAGGGGAGTGTATGGCTACACCTTC
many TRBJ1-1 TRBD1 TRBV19 CASSTGGLNTEAFF TGTGCCAGCAGTACAGGGGGACTGAACACTGAAGCTTTCTTT
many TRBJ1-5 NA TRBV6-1 CASRGQFNQPQHF TGTGCCAGCAGAGGACAGTTCAATCAGCCCCAGCATTTT
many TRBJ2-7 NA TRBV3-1 CASSQDSPHEQYF TGTGCCAGCAGCCAAGATTCCCCTCACGAGCAGTACTTC
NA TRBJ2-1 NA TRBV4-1 CASSPPWKVGEQFF TGCGCCAGCAGCCCGCCTTGGAAGGTCGGTGAGCAGTTCTTC
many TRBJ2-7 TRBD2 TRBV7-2 CASSLLGLVNNEQYF TGTGCCAGCAGCCTCTTGGGACTAGTAAACAACGAGCAGTACTTC